These T cell receptor beta chains were read from a single sample in a study of T cell clusters in autoimmune cytopenias. Reanalyzing the multiplex PCR reads, TCRdb keeps one entry per CDR3 protein, without DNA. The ten top clones account for 3.5% to 4.5%, within a sample of under 8,500 distinct CDR3 sequences. These records were also assigned to another study, of T cell repertoires in aging, cancer and after chemotherapy.

The sequenced material came from peripheral blood. These receptors were collected from a human donor in good health. Both conserved end residues are part of each CDR3. The size field is filled for only some rows; it gives once, few, many or a size class.

>-|TRBV7-9|TRBJ1-5
CASALVDQPQHF
>-|TRBV5-8|TRBJ1-1
CASSFRTTMNTEAFF
>-|TRBV12-3/TRBV12-4|TRBJ1-1
CASSLLNTEAFF
>-|TRBV5-4|TRBJ2-3
CASSPGGVDTQYF
>-|TRBV20-1|TRBJ2-1
CSARGTSGISIINEQFF
>-|TRBV12-3/TRBV12-4|TRBJ2-7
CASTHSRGEQYF
>-|TRBV18|TRBJ1-5
CASSTTGEEDQPQHF
>medium-sized|TRBV5-6|TRBJ2-5
CASSWGETQYF
>medium-sized|TRBV5-4|TRBJ2-7
CASSFSGSSYEQYF
>medium-sized|TRBV19|TRBJ2-2
CASESQSTGELFF
>-|TRBV27|TRBJ2-4
CASSLHRTGPFLWGNIQYF
>-|TRBV30|TRBJ2-1
CAWSTEKAGVPYNEQFF
>medium-sized|TRBV12-3/TRBV12-4|TRBJ1-2
CASSLRQGANLGYGYTF
>-|TRBV6-4|TRBJ1-1
CASSPGKTEAFF
>medium-sized|TRBV15|TRBJ2-5
CATSPPGTGRRETQYF
>medium-sized|TRBV12-3/TRBV12-4|TRBJ1-4
CASSLLQGNEKLFF
>-|TRBV5-4|TRBJ1-1
CASSRQGRFNTEAFF